This entry lists 4 T cell receptor beta chains sequenced from one sample in a study of Graves' ophthalmopathy and Graves' hyperthyroidism. RNA transcripts were the template, and TCR beta CDR3 regions were amplified from them. First-round RT-PCR relied on HTBI primers, and a second-round multiplex PCR came next. TCRdb re-called the multiplex PCR reads through MiXCR, storing one row per CDR3 protein. The table shows around 660,000 distinct CDR3 sequences, with under 50% occurring only once. Material for sequencing was peripheral blood. The receptors were sampled from an adult man with Graves' ophthalmopathy.

The chain carries TRBV2 and TRBJ2-5; tentative D call: TRBD2 (6 bases). The CDR3 is 20 residues long. V lost 6 bases to trimming and J lost 0 bases, with 29 bases between them. Per germline, CDR1 SNHLY and CDR2 FYNNEI. This CDR3 is CASSWETSNTGGTYQETQYF. The CDR3 DNA is TGTGCCAGCAGCTGGGAGACTTCGAACACCGGGGGAACTTACCAAGAGACCCAGTACTTC. Based on the CDR3 plus reference TRBV2 and TRBJ2-5, the full variable domain is EPEVTQTPSHQVTQMGQEVILRCVPISNHLYFYWYRQILGQKVEFLVSFYNNEISEKSEIFDDQFSVERPDGSNFTLKIRSTKLEDSAMYFCASSWETSNTGGTYQETQYFGPGTRLLVL.

The V call is TRBV19, the J call TRBJ1-1; D perhaps matches TRBD1 (5 bases). V was shortened by 4 bases and J by 4 bases, with 19 bases between the two germline ends. From germline, CDR1 is LNHDA and CDR2 SQIVND (reference sequence). The CDR3 runs 16 residues. This CDR3 is CASSSPKRGYTTEAFF. The CDR3 DNA follows: TGTGCCAGTAGTAGTCCCAAGAGGGGATATACCACTGAAGCTTTCTTT. The full variable domain, in which reference TRBV19 and TRBJ1-1 provide the parts outside the CDR3, is DGGITQSPKYLFRKEGQNVTLSCEQNLNHDAMYWYRQDPGQGLRLIYYSQIVNDFQKGDIAEGYSVSREKKESFPLTVTSAQKNPTAFYLCASSSPKRGYTTEAFFGQGTRLTVV.

This clonotype has only one observation. The chain uses TRBV25-1 and TRBJ1-4, with 9 bases fitting TRBD1. Germline lookup yields CDR1 MGHDK and CDR2 SYGVNS. CDR3 length equals 15 residues. V shed 6 bases, J shed 7 bases, and the junction held 9 bases outside the gene matches. As DNA, the CDR3 is TGTGCCAGCAGCTTACGGGGACAGGGAGGTGAAAAACTGTTTTTT. Residues: CASSLRGQGGEKLFF.

V is TRBV14 and J is TRBJ2-1; D unclear. CDR1 is SGHDN and CDR2 is FVKESK in the germline V gene. This CDR3 region has 15 residues. Trimming removed 1 base from V and 3 bases from J, with 10 bases in between. Written as DNA, the CDR3 is TGTGCCAGCAGCCAAGGCTCTGGCGGCTACAATGAGCAGTTCTTC. It yields the protein CASSQGSGGYNEQFF.